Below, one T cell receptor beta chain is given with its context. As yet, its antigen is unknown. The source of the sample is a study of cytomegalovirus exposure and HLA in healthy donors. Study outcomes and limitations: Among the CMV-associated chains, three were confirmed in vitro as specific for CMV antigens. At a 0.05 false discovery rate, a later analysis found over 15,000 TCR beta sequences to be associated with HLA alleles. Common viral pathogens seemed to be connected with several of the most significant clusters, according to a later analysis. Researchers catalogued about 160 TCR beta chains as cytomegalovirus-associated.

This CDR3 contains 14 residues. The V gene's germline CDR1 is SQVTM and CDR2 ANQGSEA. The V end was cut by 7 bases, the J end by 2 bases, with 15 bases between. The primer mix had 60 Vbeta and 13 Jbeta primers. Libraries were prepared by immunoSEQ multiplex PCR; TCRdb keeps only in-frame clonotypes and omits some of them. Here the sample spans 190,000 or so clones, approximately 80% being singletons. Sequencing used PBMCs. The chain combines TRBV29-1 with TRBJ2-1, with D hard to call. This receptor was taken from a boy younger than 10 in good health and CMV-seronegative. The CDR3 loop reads CSARSLGPYNEQFF. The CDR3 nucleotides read TGCAGCGCCCGCTCTCTAGGCCCCTACAATGAGCAGTTCTTC.